These T cell receptor beta chains were read from a single sample in a study of identical twins. TCRdb recomputed calls from the 5' RACE reads with MiXCR, one row per CDR3 protein. Of about 240,000 distinct CDR3 sequences in the sample, under 12% were seen once. Material for sequencing was memory T cells sorted from blood. Every receptor here comes from a man in his fifties in good health. The CDR3 runs from the conserved cysteine through the conserved F or W. The D gene is left open where the match is weak. The size entry is marked missing in some rows and otherwise reads once, few, many or a size class.

clone_size	d_call	j_call	v_call	cdr3_aa	cdr3_nt
many	-	TRBJ2-3	TRBV29-1	CSVDTGEGTQYF	TGCAGCGTTGATACAGGAGAGGGTACGCAGTATTTT
-	-	TRBJ2-3	TRBV20-1	CSARIAGEADTQYF	TGCAGTGCTAGAATCGCAGGAGAGGCAGATACGCAGTATTTT
-	TRBD2	TRBJ2-5	TRBV29-1	CSVRGSGGQETQYF	TGCAGCGTGAGGGGGAGCGGGGGCCAAGAGACCCAGTACTTC
-	TRBD2	TRBJ2-5	TRBV3-1	CASSLGTSGAAETQYF	TGTGCCAGCAGCCTCGGGACTAGCGGGGCAGCGGAGACCCAGTACTTC
many	-	TRBJ1-2	TRBV5-4	CASSSTGFYGYTF	TGTGCCAGCAGCTCCACAGGGTTCTATGGCTACACCTTC
-	-	TRBJ1-6	TRBV12-3/TRBV12-4	CASSPLDPLDSPLHF	TGTGCCAGCAGTCCTTTGGACCCTTTGGATTCACCCCTCCACTTT
few	TRBD2	TRBJ2-5	TRBV6-2/TRBV6-3	CAITGLAGETQYF	TGTGCCATTACTGGACTAGCGGGAGAGACCCAGTACTTC
few	TRBD2	TRBJ2-3	TRBV4-3	CASSQVLAGTDTQYF	TGCGCCAGCAGCCAAGTACTAGCGGGCACAGATACGCAGTATTTT
-	TRBD1	TRBJ2-7	TRBV18	CASSPRTGSLPGEQYF	TGTGCCAGCTCACCAAGGACAGGGTCACTACCAGGCGAGCAGTACTTC
-	-	TRBJ1-1	TRBV12-3/TRBV12-4	CASSHSAAAEAFF	TGTGCCAGCAGTCACTCTGCGGCGGCTGAAGCTTTCTTT
many	-	TRBJ2-7	TRBV28	CASSLTVNYEQYF	TGTGCCAGCAGTCTAACAGTTAACTACGAGCAGTACTTC
many	-	TRBJ2-5	TRBV20-1	CSASDELLRGAQYF	TGCAGTGCTAGTGACGAACTGCTTCGGGGCGCCCAGTACTTC
many	TRBD2	TRBJ2-3	TRBV29-1	CSVEPRAGERMGTDTQYF	TGCAGCGTTGAACCTCGAGCGGGAGAAAGGATGGGCACAGATACGCAGTATTTT
many	TRBD2	TRBJ2-5	TRBV7-8	CASSLSGLAGGETQYF	TGTGCCAGCAGCTTATCCGGACTAGCGGGAGGAGAGACCCAGTACTTC
-	-	TRBJ2-1	TRBV11-2	CASGLTPGSSYNEQFF	TGTGCCAGCGGCTTAACCCCGGGGAGCTCCTACAATGAGCAGTTCTTC
-	-	TRBJ1-6	TRBV7-2	CASTAGDSNSPLHF	TGTGCCTCGACGGCAGGTGACTCCAATTCACCCCTCCACTTT
many	TRBD2	TRBJ2-3	TRBV5-1	CASSLVGGTTDTQYF	TGCGCCAGCAGCTTGGTGGGGGGGACCACAGATACGCAGTATTTT
many	-	TRBJ1-6	TRBV18	CASSLLPGQNNSPLHF	TGTGCCAGCTCACTTCTACCGGGACAAAATAATTCACCCCTCCACTTT
-	TRBD1	TRBJ2-2	TRBV11-2	CASSARGDRAGGELFF	TGTGCCAGCAGCGCCCGAGGAGACAGGGCGGGCGGGGAGCTGTTTTTT
-	-	TRBJ2-1	TRBV7-9	CASSFERAGFGHPFF	TGTGCCAGCAGCTTTGAAAGGGCAGGGTTTGGTCACCCGTTCTTC
many	-	TRBJ2-3	TRBV5-1	CASSLPGDTDTQYF	TGCGCCAGCAGCTTGCCAGGGGACACAGATACGCAGTATTTT
-	-	TRBJ2-1	TRBV6-2/TRBV6-3	CASTTEKGGLSYNEQFF	TGTGCCAGCACTACCGAAAAGGGGGGGTTATCCTACAATGAGCAGTTCTTC
many	TRBD1	TRBJ2-7	TRBV28	CASSTQGGAYEQYF	TGTGCCAGCAGCACACAGGGGGGTGCGTACGAGCAGTACTTC
-	-	TRBJ2-7	TRBV20-1	CSAPRRGHTYEQYF	TGCAGTGCTCCCAGACGGGGGCACACCTACGAGCAGTACTTC
few	-	TRBJ1-1	TRBV28	CASSNPDTEAFF	TGTGCCAGCAGCAACCCGGACACTGAAGCTTTCTTT
many	-	TRBJ2-2	TRBV5-6	CASSFPARDPTNTGELFF	TGTGCCAGCAGCTTCCCCGCGAGAGACCCTACGAACACCGGGGAGCTGTTTTTT
many	-	TRBJ2-1	TRBV12-3/TRBV12-4	CASSLEVYNEQFF	TGTGCCAGCAGTTTAGAGGTGTACAATGAGCAGTTCTTC
-	-	TRBJ1-3	TRBV12-3/TRBV12-4	CASTVWGDFGNTIYF	TGTGCCAGCACGGTCTGGGGGGACTTTGGAAACACCATATATTTT
many	-	TRBJ2-1	TRBV5-6	CASSLVGPRQRISYNEQFF	TGTGCCAGCAGCTTGGTAGGCCCCCGACAGAGAATTTCCTACAATGAGCAGTTCTTC
-	-	TRBJ1-2	TRBV24-1	CATSDLEQNYGYTF	TGTGCCACCAGTGATTTAGAACAGAACTATGGCTACACCTTC
-	-	TRBJ1-1	TRBV4-1	CASSREGGRTEAFF	TGCGCCAGCAGCCGCGAGGGGGGGCGGACTGAAGCTTTCTTT
few	-	TRBJ1-4	TRBV6-1	CASSSTRTTRNEKLFF	TGTGCCAGCAGCTCGACCCGGACAACTCGTAATGAAAAACTGTTTTTT
few	-	TRBJ1-6	TRBV5-1	CASSQTLNNSPLHF	TGCGCCAGCAGCCAGACACTAAATAATTCACCCCTCCACTTT
many	TRBD2	TRBJ2-7	TRBV4-3	CASSQELAGEYEQYF	TGCGCCAGCAGCCAAGAGCTAGCGGGGGAGTACGAGCAGTACTTC
few	-	TRBJ2-1	TRBV28	CASSLRDRSNEQFF	TGTGCCAGCAGCTTAAGGGACCGATCCAATGAGCAGTTCTTC
few	TRBD1	TRBJ2-1	TRBV18	CASSVGTGGYNEQFF	TGTGCCAGCTCCGTCGGGACAGGGGGCTACAATGAGCAGTTCTTC
many	-	TRBJ2-5	TRBV7-2	CASSLFGHGVGETQYF	TGTGCCAGCAGCTTATTTGGGCACGGCGTTGGGGAGACCCAGTACTTC
many	TRBD2	TRBJ2-3	TRBV28	CASSFRVGLSGRTGRPDTQYF	TGTGCCAGCAGTTTCAGGGTGGGGTTGAGCGGGAGAACCGGCCGCCCAGATACGCAGTATTTT
few	TRBD1	TRBJ1-2	TRBV5-6	CASSPWDRPRYGYTF	TGTGCCAGCAGCCCATGGGACAGGCCGAGATATGGCTACACCTTC
many	-	TRBJ1-1	TRBV20-1	CSARTQGNAIPEAFF	TGCAGTGCTAGGACACAAGGGAATGCGATCCCTGAAGCTTTCTTT
-	TRBD2	TRBJ2-1	TRBV9	CASSVRIAGGNNEQFF	TGTGCCAGCAGCGTACGGATAGCGGGGGGGAACAATGAGCAGTTCTTC
many	-	TRBJ2-2	TRBV5-1	CASSLTPGSTGELFF	TGCGCCAGCAGCTTGACCCCAGGGTCCACCGGGGAGCTGTTTTTT